This T cell receptor beta chain was profiled in a study of human T cells and chemical hapten exposure. Study-wide context: From small differences in pooled library volume came most of the variation in per-sample TCR yields.

The time point here: patch test 1, 2 weeks after DPC sensitization. The sample's treatment: therapeutic diphenylcyclopropenone sensitization with weekly scalp DPC. General study points: There was alopecia in the donors, so their immune response may differ from that of healthy people. DPC sensitization did not alter TCRs above 1 in 1000 frequency. Versus controls, expanded TCRs had significantly more large CDR3 similarity clusters.

TCRdb redid the calling of the RACE reads with MiXCR, one entry per CDR3 protein. The sample holds some 380,000 distinct CDR3 sequences, 4.8% seen once. Comment on this clonotype: Its antigen is as yet unknown.

V was cut by 4 bases and J by 3 bases, with 13 bases left in between. The germline V gene has CDR1 PRHDT and CDR2 FYEKMQ (reference sequence). The CDR3 is 14 residues long. The clonotype comes from a woman aged 45-60 years with alopecia areata. Some clones in this sample may be carry-over from other donors' samples. Sequences were derived from whole blood, sampled in connection with sensitization to the hapten diphenylcyclopropenone (DPC). The V gene is TRBV13, the J gene TRBJ2-7; a possible D gene is TRBD1 (5 bases). CDR3 sequence (DNA): TGTGCCAGCAGCTCCGACAGAGCTCGCTACGAGCAGTACTTC. This sequence encodes CASSSDRARYEQYF.